A selection of T cell receptor beta chains follows, all from one sample in a study of blood T cell repertoires in COVID-19. Sequencing used immunoSEQ multiplex PCR; TCRdb keeps in-frame clones, though not all of them. Of about 220,000 clones in the sample, 86% were seen once. The sample comprised peripheral blood. The receptors shown here come from a woman between 45 and 65 years old with COVID-19, enrolled during active disease. Each CDR3 is given with its conserved first and last residue. The order of the fields is CDR3 DNA, CDR3 protein, J gene, D gene, clone size, V gene. The D gene is left open where the match is weak. The size field is filled for only some rows; it gives once, few, many or a size class.

CDR3 DNA: TGTGCCAGCAGCCAAGAGGGGGTTGGGGCCAACGTCCTGACTTTC
CDR3 protein: CASSQEGVGANVLTF
J gene: TRBJ2-6
D gene: NA
clone size: NA
V gene: TRBV7-2

CDR3 DNA: TGTGCCAGCTCTCGTGGCGAGACCCAGTACTTC
CDR3 protein: CASSRGETQYF
J gene: TRBJ2-5
D gene: NA
clone size: NA
V gene: TRBV2

CDR3 DNA: TGTGCCAGCAGTTACTCGACGAATAGGCGGTGGGCCAAAAACATTCAGTACTTC
CDR3 protein: CASSYSTNRRWAKNIQYF
J gene: TRBJ2-4
D gene: NA
clone size: NA
V gene: TRBV6-2/TRBV6-3

CDR3 DNA: TGTGCCAGTAAGTTTCGGCGACAGGGTTGGGGGAACACTGAAGCTTTCTTT
CDR3 protein: CASKFRRQGWGNTEAFF
J gene: TRBJ1-1
D gene: TRBD1
clone size: NA
V gene: TRBV19

CDR3 DNA: TGTGCCAGCAGCCAGAACAGCGGGGGATCAGATACGCAGTATTTT
CDR3 protein: CASSQNSGGSDTQYF
J gene: TRBJ2-3
D gene: TRBD2
clone size: NA
V gene: TRBV3-1/TRBV3-2

CDR3 DNA: TGTGCCAGCAGCTACCGGGACAGGGGCGCCTATGGCTACACCTTC
CDR3 protein: CASSYRDRGAYGYTF
J gene: TRBJ1-2
D gene: TRBD1
clone size: NA
V gene: TRBV5-6

CDR3 DNA: TGTGCCAGCAGCTTAGAACAGGGGTGGGGAGAGACCCAGTACTTC
CDR3 protein: CASSLEQGWGETQYF
J gene: TRBJ2-5
D gene: TRBD1
clone size: NA
V gene: TRBV7-2

CDR3 DNA: TGTGCCAGTAGTTTACTACAGGGAATTAGCAATCAGCCCCAGCATTTT
CDR3 protein: CASSLLQGISNQPQHF
J gene: TRBJ1-5
D gene: NA
clone size: NA
V gene: TRBV19

CDR3 DNA: TGTGCCAGCAGCATTGACAGGGTCGAGCAGTTCTTC
CDR3 protein: CASSIDRVEQFF
J gene: TRBJ2-1
D gene: TRBD1
clone size: NA
V gene: TRBV7-3

CDR3 DNA: TGTGCCAGCAGCCCAGAATTCAGGGGGCGCGTCTATGGCTACACCTTC
CDR3 protein: CASSPEFRGRVYGYTF
J gene: TRBJ1-2
D gene: TRBD1
clone size: NA
V gene: TRBV11-2

CDR3 DNA: TGTGCCAGCAGTCTCTACGCCAACCGTGAGCAGTACTTC
CDR3 protein: CASSLYANREQYF
J gene: TRBJ2-7
D gene: NA
clone size: NA
V gene: TRBV28

CDR3 DNA: TGTGCCAGCAGTGCGCAGGACTTCCGAAACACCGGGGAGCTGTTTTTT
CDR3 protein: CASSAQDFRNTGELFF
J gene: TRBJ2-2
D gene: NA
clone size: few
V gene: TRBV2

CDR3 DNA: TGTGCCAGCAGTTTTACAGGGGGTAGAGAAAAACTGTTTTTT
CDR3 protein: CASSFTGGREKLFF
J gene: TRBJ1-4
D gene: TRBD1
clone size: NA
V gene: TRBV6-6

CDR3 DNA: TGTGCCAGCAGCTTAAGGGGGCCACTGGAAGGGGCTAATACGCAGTATTTT
CDR3 protein: CASSLRGPLEGANTQYF
J gene: TRBJ2-3
D gene: NA
clone size: once
V gene: TRBV7-3

CDR3 DNA: TGTGCCAGCAGCCAAGATCTGCACAGTTCAGAAAAACTGTTTTTT
CDR3 protein: CASSQDLHSSEKLFF
J gene: TRBJ1-4
D gene: NA
clone size: NA
V gene: TRBV14

CDR3 DNA: TGTGCCAGCAGCTCCCGCCAGGGACTAGCGGGGTATAATACCTACGAGCAGTACTTC
CDR3 protein: CASSSRQGLAGYNTYEQYF
J gene: TRBJ2-7
D gene: TRBD2
clone size: once
V gene: TRBV13

CDR3 DNA: TGTGCCAGCAGCAAAGCCCTTGACAGCACTGAAGCTTTCTTT
CDR3 protein: CASSKALDSTEAFF
J gene: TRBJ1-1
D gene: NA
clone size: NA
V gene: TRBV21-1

CDR3 DNA: TGCGCCAGCAGTGAGTTTACGGGGGAAGCTTTCTTT
CDR3 protein: CASSEFTGEAFF
J gene: TRBJ1-1
D gene: NA
clone size: NA
V gene: TRBV10-2

CDR3 DNA: TGTGCCAGCAGTTATATTTTACAGGGCTACGAGCAGTACTTC
CDR3 protein: CASSYILQGYEQYF
J gene: TRBJ2-7
D gene: NA
clone size: once
V gene: TRBV28

CDR3 DNA: TGTGCCAGCAGCTTAGCGCTGCAGGGGCCCTACAATGAGCAGTTCTTC
CDR3 protein: CASSLALQGPYNEQFF
J gene: TRBJ2-1
D gene: NA
clone size: NA
V gene: TRBV7-6

CDR3 DNA: TGCGCCAGCAGCTTGGAGGGGGAAGGTAATGAAAAACTGTTTTTT
CDR3 protein: CASSLEGEGNEKLFF
J gene: TRBJ1-4
D gene: NA
clone size: NA
V gene: TRBV5-1

CDR3 DNA: TGTGCCAGTAGTATAAGGGCTAGCGGGGCGAGCACAGATACGCAGTATTTT
CDR3 protein: CASSIRASGASTDTQYF
J gene: TRBJ2-3
D gene: TRBD2
clone size: NA
V gene: TRBV19

CDR3 DNA: TGTGCCAGCAGTCTACGTCCGGGGGGGACGAACACTGAAGCTTTCTTT
CDR3 protein: CASSLRPGGTNTEAFF
J gene: TRBJ1-1
D gene: NA
clone size: NA
V gene: TRBV6-2/TRBV6-3

CDR3 DNA: TGCAGCGTTAACAGGGACGGGAATGAGCAGTTCTTC
CDR3 protein: CSVNRDGNEQFF
J gene: TRBJ2-1
D gene: NA
clone size: NA
V gene: TRBV29-1

CDR3 DNA: TGCGCCAGCAGCCAAGGAGCCTCACCCTCTGGAAACACCATATATTTT
CDR3 protein: CASSQGASPSGNTIYF
J gene: TRBJ1-3
D gene: NA
clone size: few
V gene: TRBV4-3

CDR3 DNA: TGTGCCAGCAGTGACCCGGTGGACTCTCCCTACGAGCAGTACTTC
CDR3 protein: CASSDPVDSPYEQYF
J gene: TRBJ2-7
D gene: NA
clone size: few
V gene: TRBV2

CDR3 DNA: TGTGCCAGCAGCCCGGGACTAGCGAGGAATGAGCAGTTCTTC
CDR3 protein: CASSPGLARNEQFF
J gene: TRBJ2-1
D gene: TRBD2
clone size: NA
V gene: TRBV11-2

CDR3 DNA: TGCGCCAGCAGCCTCCGGGCCGAGGGAGATACGCAGTATTTT
CDR3 protein: CASSLRAEGDTQYF
J gene: TRBJ2-3
D gene: NA
clone size: NA
V gene: TRBV4-1

CDR3 DNA: TGTGCCAGCAGCAGGGGACCCGGGGAGTCCTACGAGCAGTACTTC
CDR3 protein: CASSRGPGESYEQYF
J gene: TRBJ2-7
D gene: NA
clone size: NA
V gene: TRBV6-5

CDR3 DNA: TGTGCCAGCAGCCTCGGGGGAGGGCACAATGAGCAGTTCTTC
CDR3 protein: CASSLGGGHNEQFF
J gene: TRBJ2-1
D gene: TRBD2
clone size: NA
V gene: TRBV3-1/TRBV3-2